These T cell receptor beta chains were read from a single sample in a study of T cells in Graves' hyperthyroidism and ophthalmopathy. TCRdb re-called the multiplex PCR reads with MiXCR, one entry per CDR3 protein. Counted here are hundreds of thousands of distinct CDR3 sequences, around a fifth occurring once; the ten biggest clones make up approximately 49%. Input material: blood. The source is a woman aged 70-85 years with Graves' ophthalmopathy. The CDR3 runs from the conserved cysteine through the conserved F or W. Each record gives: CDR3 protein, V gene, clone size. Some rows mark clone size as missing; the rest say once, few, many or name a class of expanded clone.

cdr3_aa: CASSGRQGTNNEQFF
v_call: TRBV5-1
clone_size: few

cdr3_aa: CASSLITGGLGYTF
v_call: TRBV5-1
clone_size: few

cdr3_aa: CASSIIGTQGYYGYTF
v_call: TRBV19
clone_size: -

cdr3_aa: CSARGSTGNYGYTF
v_call: TRBV20-1
clone_size: few

cdr3_aa: CASSPRLERADTQYF
v_call: TRBV12-3/TRBV12-4
clone_size: -

cdr3_aa: CAWSVGGGGQPQHF
v_call: TRBV30
clone_size: -

cdr3_aa: CASGGHRGLYNEQFF
v_call: TRBV19
clone_size: -

cdr3_aa: CASSLGGGVGYGYTF
v_call: TRBV7-9
clone_size: few

cdr3_aa: CASSWGTSGNNEQFF
v_call: TRBV5-1
clone_size: few

cdr3_aa: CASRRTSGDLNTGELFF
v_call: TRBV11-1
clone_size: few

cdr3_aa: CASMEGAQPQHF
v_call: TRBV6-1
clone_size: few

cdr3_aa: CASSLGSGNTIYF
v_call: TRBV5-1
clone_size: few

cdr3_aa: CSARGTNRVTGELFF
v_call: TRBV20-1
clone_size: -

cdr3_aa: CASRFSADTQYF
v_call: TRBV27
clone_size: -

cdr3_aa: CASSTPGTTQPQHF
v_call: TRBV6-1
clone_size: -